This TCR beta chain is drawn from a study of blood T cell repertoires in COVID-19. As for the study in general: COVID-19 samples collected from the United States, Italy and Spain covered acute and convalescent phases.

Germline lookup yields CDR1 SNHLY and CDR2 FYNNEI. The CDR3 has 14 residues. V lost 6 bases and J lost 1, with 10 bases in between. Authors' data handling: Estimation of nucleated cell counts was performed using reference gene primer amplification. TCRdb keeps only in-frame clones here, not all; method: immunoSEQ multiplex PCR. V and J calls and clone size are as listed in that table; D and trimming were resolved from the DNA. Seen here are roughly 120,000 clones, over 85% observed once, and the top ten hold around 3.8%. Note on this clone: Other DNA sequences of this sample code for an identical CDR3.

The sequenced sample consisted of peripheral blood. The chain joins TRBV2 to TRBJ1-5; weak D call: TRBD1 (6 bases). The origin of this receptor is a man aged 50-60 years with active COVID-19. The CDR3 sequence: CASSGQRSNQPQHF. The CDR3 DNA reads TGTGCCAGCAGCGGACAGAGGAGCAATCAGCCCCAGCATTTT.